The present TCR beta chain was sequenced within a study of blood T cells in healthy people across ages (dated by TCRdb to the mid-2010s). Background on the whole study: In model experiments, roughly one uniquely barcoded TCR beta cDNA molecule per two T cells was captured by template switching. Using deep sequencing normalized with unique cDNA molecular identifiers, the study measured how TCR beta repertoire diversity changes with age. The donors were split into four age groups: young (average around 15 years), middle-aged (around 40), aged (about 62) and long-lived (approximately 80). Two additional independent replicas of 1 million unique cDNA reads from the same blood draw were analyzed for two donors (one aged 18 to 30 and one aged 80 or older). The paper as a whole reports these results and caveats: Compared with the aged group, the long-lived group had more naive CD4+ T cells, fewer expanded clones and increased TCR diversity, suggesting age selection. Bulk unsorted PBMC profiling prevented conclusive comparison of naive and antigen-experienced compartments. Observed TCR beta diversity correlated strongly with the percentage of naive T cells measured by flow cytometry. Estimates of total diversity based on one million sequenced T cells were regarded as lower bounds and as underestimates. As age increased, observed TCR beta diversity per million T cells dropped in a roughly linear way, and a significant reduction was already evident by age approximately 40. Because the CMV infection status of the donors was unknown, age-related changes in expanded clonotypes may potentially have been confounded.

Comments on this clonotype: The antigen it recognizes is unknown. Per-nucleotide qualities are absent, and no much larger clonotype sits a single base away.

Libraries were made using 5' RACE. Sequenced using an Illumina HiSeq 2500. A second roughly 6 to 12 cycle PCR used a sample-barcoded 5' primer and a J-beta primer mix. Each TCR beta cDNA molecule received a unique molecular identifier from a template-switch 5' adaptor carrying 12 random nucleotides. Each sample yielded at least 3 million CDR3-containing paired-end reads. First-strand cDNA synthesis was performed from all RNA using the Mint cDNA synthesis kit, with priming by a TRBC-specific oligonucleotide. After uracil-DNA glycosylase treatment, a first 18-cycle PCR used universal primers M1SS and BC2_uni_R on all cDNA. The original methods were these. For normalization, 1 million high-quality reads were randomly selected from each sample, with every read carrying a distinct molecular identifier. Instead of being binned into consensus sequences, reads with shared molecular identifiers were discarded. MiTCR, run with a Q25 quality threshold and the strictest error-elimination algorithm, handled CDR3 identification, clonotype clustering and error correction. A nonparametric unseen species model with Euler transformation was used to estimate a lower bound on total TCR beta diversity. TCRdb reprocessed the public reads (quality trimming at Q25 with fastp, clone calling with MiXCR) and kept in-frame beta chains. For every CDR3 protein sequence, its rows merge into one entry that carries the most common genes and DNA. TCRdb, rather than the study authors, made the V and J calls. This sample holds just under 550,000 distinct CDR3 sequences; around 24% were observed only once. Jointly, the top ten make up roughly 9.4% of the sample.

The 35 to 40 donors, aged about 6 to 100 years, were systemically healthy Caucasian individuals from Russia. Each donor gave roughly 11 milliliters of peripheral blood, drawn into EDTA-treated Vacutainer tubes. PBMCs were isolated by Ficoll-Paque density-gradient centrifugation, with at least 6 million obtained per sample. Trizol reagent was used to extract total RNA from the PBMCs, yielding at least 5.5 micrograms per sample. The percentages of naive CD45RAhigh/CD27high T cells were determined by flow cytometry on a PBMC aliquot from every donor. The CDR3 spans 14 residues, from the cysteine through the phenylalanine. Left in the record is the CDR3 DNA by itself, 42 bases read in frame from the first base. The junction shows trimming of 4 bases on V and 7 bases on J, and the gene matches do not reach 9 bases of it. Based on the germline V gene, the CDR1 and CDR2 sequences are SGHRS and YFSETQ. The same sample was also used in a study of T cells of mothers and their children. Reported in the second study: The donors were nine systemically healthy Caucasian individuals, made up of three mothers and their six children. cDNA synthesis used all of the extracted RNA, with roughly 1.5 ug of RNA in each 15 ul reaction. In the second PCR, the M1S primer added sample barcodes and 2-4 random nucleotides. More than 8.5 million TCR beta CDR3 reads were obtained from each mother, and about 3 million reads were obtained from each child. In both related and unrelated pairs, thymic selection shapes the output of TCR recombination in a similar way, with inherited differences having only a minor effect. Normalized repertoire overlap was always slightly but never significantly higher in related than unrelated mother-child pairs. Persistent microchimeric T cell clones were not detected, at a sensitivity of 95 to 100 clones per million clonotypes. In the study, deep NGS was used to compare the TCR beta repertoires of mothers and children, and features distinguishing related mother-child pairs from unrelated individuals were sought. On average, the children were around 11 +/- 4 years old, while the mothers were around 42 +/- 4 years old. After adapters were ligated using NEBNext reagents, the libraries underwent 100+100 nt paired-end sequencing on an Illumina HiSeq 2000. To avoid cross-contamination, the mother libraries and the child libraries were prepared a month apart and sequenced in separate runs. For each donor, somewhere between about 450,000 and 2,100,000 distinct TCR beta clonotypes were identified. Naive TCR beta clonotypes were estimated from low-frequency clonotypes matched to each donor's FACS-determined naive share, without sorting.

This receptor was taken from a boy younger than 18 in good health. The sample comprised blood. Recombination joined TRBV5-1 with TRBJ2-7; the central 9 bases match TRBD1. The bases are TGCGCCAGCAGCCGGCTACAGGGGGCGGAGGAGCAGTACTTC. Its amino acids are CASSRLQGAEEQYF.